One sample yielded the 8 T cell receptor beta chains listed below, sequenced in a study of shared clonotypes between healthy human individuals. The protocol was immunoSEQ multiplex PCR, while the TCRdb copy is restricted to in-frame clones and leaves out a portion. The sample has over a million clones, nearly 99% seen once. Sequences were obtained from naive CD4+ T cells sorted from blood. Specified subset: CD45RA+ positively selected. The receptors were gathered from a man under 40 in good health.

V and J are TRBV18 and TRBJ2-5, with 13 bases lining up with TRBD2. V shed 5 bases and J 5 bases; nucleotides not matched to a gene: 8. Germline CDR1 KGHSH, CDR2 LQKENI. CDR3 length: 16 residues. CDR3 sequence: CASSKGLAGAQETQYF. The DNA for the CDR3 is TGTGCCAGCTCAAAAGGACTAGCGGGAGCGCAGGAGACCCAGTACTTC. The full variable domain, completed using reference TRBV18 and TRBJ2-5, is NAGVMQNPRHLVRRRGQEARLRCSPMKGHSHVYWYRQLPEEGLKFMVYLQKENIIDESGMPKERFSAEFPKEGPSILRIQQVVRGDSAAYFCASSKGLAGAQETQYFGPGTRLLVL.

This chain links TRBV5-4 with TRBJ2-5, with 9 bases matching TRBD1. Germline V gene lookup returns CDR1 SGHNT and CDR2 YYREEE (reference sequence). V shed 4 bases and J 3 bases; nucleotides not matched to a gene: 7. This CDR3 has 15 residues. The CDR3 spells CASSPTGGWEETQYF. The CDR3, as DNA: TGTGCCAGCAGCCCGACAGGGGGTTGGGAAGAGACCCAGTACTTC. Full variable domain (outside the CDR3, taken from reference TRBV5-4 and TRBJ2-5): ETGVTQSPTHLIKTRGQQVTLRCSSQSGHNTVSWYQQALGQGPQFIFQYYREEENGRGNFPPRFSGLQFPNYSSELNVNALELDDSALYLCASSPTGGWEETQYFGPGTRLLVL.

The chain joins TRBV28 to TRBJ2-1; the match to TRBD2 covers 9 bases. This CDR3 contains 16 residues. Looked up from germline, CDR1 is MDHEN and CDR2 is SYDVKM. The V and J ends lost 5 bases and 10 bases, in that order; junction bases with no gene match: 15. The CDR3 loop reads CASSPGGGAIASEQFF. The CDR3 nucleotides read TGTGCCAGCAGTCCCGGCGGGGGGGCAATAGCGAGCGAGCAGTTCTTC.

The chain uses TRBV5-4 and TRBJ2-7; perhaps TRBD2 as D (6 bases). Deletions cut 0 bases from V and 3 bases from J, with 25 bases between. Germline V lookup: CDR1 SGHNT, CDR2 YYREEE (reference sequence). This CDR3 contains 19 residues. CDR3 DNA: TGTGCCAGCAGCTTGGTTGGGCGTACAGAGAGAGCGGGTCTCTACGAGCAGTACTTC. Protein product: CASSLVGRTERAGLYEQYF.

This clone is labeled medium-sized. Different DNA sequences within this sample yield the same CDR3. This chain uses TRBV28 with TRBJ2-7; D uncertain. CDR3 length equals 12 residues. Trimming pared 3 bases from V and 0 bases from J, leaving 3 bases between. Germline loops: CDR1 MDHEN, CDR2 SYDVKM. CDR3 protein: CASSFVSYEQYF. Written as DNA, the CDR3 is TGTGCCAGCAGTTTCGTCTCCTACGAGCAGTACTTC.

This chain links TRBV7-9 with TRBJ2-7; 7 positions match TRBD2. The CDR3 covers 14 residues. V shed 9 bases, J shed 1 base, and the junction held 9 bases outside the gene matches. Looked up from germline, CDR1 is SEHNR and CDR2 is FQNEAQ (reference sequence). CDR3 sequence (DNA): TGTGCCAGTGGCCCCTTGGGGGGGTCCTACGAGCAGTACTTC. It translates to CASGPLGGSYEQYF.

This clone was seen a single time. The chain uses TRBV5-6 and TRBJ2-3; no reliable D call. CDR3 length equals 15 residues. Trimming pared 4 bases from V and 2 bases from J, leaving 14 bases between. CDR1 is SGHDT and CDR2 is YYEEEE in the germline V gene. The CDR3 sequence is CASSIAGRTTDTQYF. The CDR3 DNA follows: TGTGCCAGCAGCATAGCCGGCCGCACCACAGATACGCAGTATTTT.

V usage is TRBV5-8 and J usage is TRBJ2-7; possible D gene TRBD2, 5 bases. Germline V gives CDR1 SGHTS, CDR2 YDEGEE. The CDR3 spans 15 residues. V was cut by 0 bases and J by 2 bases, with 12 bases left in between. CDR3 bases: TGTGCCAGCAGCTTGGGTACGGGAATTCCCTACGAGCAGTACTTC. This sequence encodes CASSLGTGIPYEQYF.